This passage covers 2 T cell receptor beta chains from one sample sequenced in a study of early T cells in non-severe SARS-CoV-2 infection. MiXCR, run by TCRdb on the 5' RACE reads, gives a single entry per CDR3 protein. The repertoire consists of about 42,000 distinct CDR3 sequences, with 5% to 6.5% occurring once and the leading ten covering roughly 8.2%. Sequenced here: whole blood, sampled at baseline. The receptors come from an adult who was a healthcare worker with PCR-confirmed SARS-CoV-2 infection or an uninfected control (not recorded which).

The chain couples TRBV7-9 to TRBJ1-6; 8 bases line up with TRBD1. CDR3 length: 14 amino acids. Germline CDR1 SEHNR, CDR2 FQNEAQ (reference sequence). V lost 3 bases and J lost 7; bases outside the gene matches: 2. CDR3 sequence (DNA): TGTGCCAGCAGCTTGCCAGGGGGCAATTCACCCCTCCACTTT. Translation gives CASSLPGGNSPLHF.

This chain uses TRBV7-2 with TRBJ1-1; TRBD1 might be the D (5 bases). Trimming cost V 5 bases and J 3 bases, with 10 bases left between them. CDR3 length: 13 residues. The V gene's germline CDR1 is SGHTA and CDR2 FQGNSA. The CDR3 protein is CASSPPGYTEAFF. CDR3 DNA: TGTGCCAGCAGCCCCCCAGGGTACACTGAAGCTTTCTTT.